This TCR beta chain was sequenced for a study of CD8+CD57+ T cells in acquired aplastic anemia (dated by TCRdb to the late 2010s). Regarding the complete study: A mean of 3.2 ug of DNA, ranging from about 0.19 to 30 ug, was extracted from sorted CD4+ and CD8+ cells. Study-wide conclusions, independent of this receptor: Roughly 30 CD8+ CDR3 sequences were found to be shared between patients and controls, but these sequences appeared to be highly expressed in patients and within the immunodominant clones of the patients. Between patients and healthy controls, no significant difference in CD8+ Simpson's diversity was found (P=0.060).

Genomic DNA served as template for TCR beta VDJ combination and CDR3 sequence profiling. An Illumina HiSeq 2000 was used for TCR repertoire sequencing. Under the source paper's analysis protocol: TRBV/TRBJ rearrangement plots, CDR3 size and DJ length profiles, and Simpson's diversity index were used to assess repertoires. The immunodominant clone was defined as the most abundant DNA sequence in deep sequencing data. CDR3 amino acid sequences were screened for sharing across subjects and compared with published repertoires and the VDJdb database. In TCRdb, the public reads were trimmed at Q25 with fastp and aligned with MiXCR, with productive beta chains retained. Merged by CDR3 protein, the rows form single entries marked with the most common genes and DNA. TCRdb assigned the V and J calls; the authors' analysis was not used. This sample holds 250,000 to 300,000 distinct CDR3 sequences; 50% to 70% were observed only once. The ten largest clonotypes hold roughly 8% of the sample.

In the study, sorted CD4+ and CD8+ blood T cells from patients with severe aplastic anemia and from healthy subjects underwent deep sequencing of TCR repertoires. Ficoll-Paque density gradient centrifugation was used to isolate peripheral blood mononuclear cells. Before DNA extraction, CD4+ and CD8+ T cells were sorted with FACS or magnetic beads. The CDR3 holds 13 amino acids from the cysteine to the phenylalanine. Kept here is only the CDR3 DNA, which spans 39 bases and is read in frame from base 1. The germline V gene (reference sequence) supplies CDR1 DFQATT and CDR2 SNEGSKA. The trim is 6 bases for V and 2 bases for J, with a gap of 14 bases between the germline ends. Concerning this clonotype itself: Its antigen is currently not known. One base away there is no much larger clone; base qualities are not given.

The receptor comes from a human donor with severe aplastic anemia or a healthy control (not recorded which). The source material was sorted CD4+, CD8+, or CD8+CD57+ T cells (not recorded which) from PBMCs. The V and J segments used are TRBV20-1 and TRBJ2-7; TRBD2 could be the D gene, as 6 bases match. The nucleotides read TGCAGTGCGGGAAGCGGGTTGGCCTACGAGCAGTACTTC. Its amino acids are CSAGSGLAYEQYF.